A selection of T cell receptor beta chains follows, all from one sample in a study of neurological immune-mediated disorders. TCRdb itself ran the 5' RACE reads through MiXCR, one entry per CDR3 protein. The sample consists of over 45,000 distinct CDR3 sequences, more than 20% of them appearing once. Source material: PBMCs. The source of these receptors is a woman aged 65 to 85 in good health. CDR3s include the opening cysteine and the closing phenylalanine or tryptophan. The D gene is left open where the match is weak. Size is stated for part of the rows, as once, few or many counts, or as a class when the clone is expanded.

d_gene,v_gene,abundance,j_gene,CDR3nt,CDR3aa
-,TRBV9,-,TRBJ1-6,TGTGCCAGCAGCCCTATGACAGGTTATAATTCACCCCTCCACTTT,CASSPMTGYNSPLHF
-,TRBV2,-,TRBJ2-3,TGTGCCAGCAGTGCCCCTCTTCGGGATACGCAGTATTTT,CASSAPLRDTQYF
TRBD2,TRBV20-1,many,TRBJ2-2,TGCAGTGCGACCACTAGCGGGAGTGTCCCCGGGGAGCTGTTTTTT,CSATTSGSVPGELFF
TRBD2,TRBV20-1,many,TRBJ2-1,TGCAGTGCTAGGGACGTCAGCGGGACTAATGAGCAGTTCTTC,CSARDVSGTNEQFF
-,TRBV5-1,many,TRBJ2-7,TGCGCCAGCAGCACCGGGACTTTACCTGGGACGGGGGAGCAGTACTTC,CASSTGTLPGTGEQYF
-,TRBV7-2,many,TRBJ1-2,TGTGCCACCGGGGGGTACAATGACTATGGCTACACCTTC,CATGGYNDYGYTF
TRBD2,TRBV5-6,-,TRBJ2-4,TGTGCCAGCAGGACTAGCGGGGGGGCGAACATTCAGTACTTC,CASRTSGGANIQYF
-,TRBV9,many,TRBJ2-7,TGTGCCAGCAGCGTAGCGGGCGGGGCCTTCTACGAGCAGTACTTC,CASSVAGGAFYEQYF
-,TRBV4-1,many,TRBJ2-1,TGCGCCAGCAGCCAAGATCTTCGTCGTACCCCCCCCTACAATGAGCAGTTCTTC,CASSQDLRRTPPYNEQFF
TRBD1,TRBV6-5,many,TRBJ1-4,TGTGCCAGCAGGGACAGGGTCGGGGCTAATGAAAAACTGTTTTTT,CASRDRVGANEKLFF
-,TRBV2,many,TRBJ1-2,TGTGCCAGCAGCGTACAGGCACTGGTCTATGGCTACACCTTC,CASSVQALVYGYTF
TRBD1,TRBV5-1,few,TRBJ2-1,TGCGCCAGCAGCCCCGGGACAGGGACCAATGAGCAGTTCTTC,CASSPGTGTNEQFF
-,TRBV5-1,many,TRBJ2-1,TGCGCCAGCAGCTTGGTGGCAAACCCCTACAATGAGCAGTTCTTC,CASSLVANPYNEQFF
-,TRBV29-1,many,TRBJ2-3,TGCAGCGTTGGGGCAGGGGACGATACGCAGTATTTT,CSVGAGDDTQYF
-,TRBV28,-,TRBJ1-2,TGTGCCAGCAGCCCTGCAGGGTGCGGGCACTATTGCTACACCTTC,CASSPAGCGHYCYTF
TRBD2,TRBV20-1,-,TRBJ2-3,TGCAGTGCTAGAAATCGAGGACTAGCGGGACTAGATACGCAGTATTTT,CSARNRGLAGLDTQYF
-,TRBV7-9,many,TRBJ1-5,TGTGCCAGCAGCTTGGGGGCAGGAGGGAGCAATCAGCCCCAGCATTTT,CASSLGAGGSNQPQHF
TRBD2,TRBV20-1,many,TRBJ2-3,TGCAGTGCTAGGTGGCTAGCGGGACCATCGGAGGGATTGACAGATACGCAGTATTTT,CSARWLAGPSEGLTDTQYF
TRBD1,TRBV5-1,many,TRBJ2-7,TGCGCCAGCAGCTTGGAGGGGGCAGGCTACGAGCAGTACTTC,CASSLEGAGYEQYF
-,TRBV7-2,many,TRBJ1-5,TGTGCCAGCAGCTTAGGGGACCAGGGCTCGGGTCAGCCCCAGCATTTT,CASSLGDQGSGQPQHF
TRBD1,TRBV29-1,-,TRBJ1-2,TGCAGCGCCGGCGGGACAGACTATGGCTACACCTTC,CSAGGTDYGYTF
TRBD2,TRBV6-5,many,TRBJ2-1,TGTGCCAGCAGTTACCAACTAGCGGGATACAATGAGCAGTTCTTC,CASSYQLAGYNEQFF
TRBD1,TRBV20-1,many,TRBJ2-5,TGCAGTGCTACCAGGCCGGGACAGGAGTCCCAAGAGACCCAGTACTTC,CSATRPGQESQETQYF
TRBD1,TRBV19,-,TRBJ1-5,TGTGCCAGTACCGGGGACAGGGAACGAGGCAATCAGCCCCAGCATTTT,CASTGDRERGNQPQHF
TRBD2,TRBV20-1,-,TRBJ2-5,TGCAGTGCTAGAGATCAGGGACTAGGGGCATGGACCCAGTACTTC,CSARDQGLGAWTQYF
-,TRBV7-2,many,TRBJ2-2,TGTGCCAGCAGCTTCGGAGGGGGGAACACCGGGGAGCTGTTTTTT,CASSFGGGNTGELFF
-,TRBV20-1,many,TRBJ2-4,TGCAGTGCAGCCCCCGGGAAAAACATTCAGTACTTC,CSAAPGKNIQYF
-,TRBV5-1,many,TRBJ1-3,TGCGCCAGCAGCTTGGGGGGGGGCCGAGGAAACACCATATATTTT,CASSLGGGRGNTIYF
-,TRBV5-1,many,TRBJ1-2,TGCGCCAGCAGCTTGAGTGCAGGGTCCAGGGATGGCTACACCTTC,CASSLSAGSRDGYTF